The 25 T cell receptor beta chains below all came from one sample that was sequenced in a study of beta chain features in type 1 diabetes listed by TCRdb under 2018. Here is what the overall study found, with its caveats: A moderate but significant shortening of TCRB CDR3 length was observed in type 1 diabetes patients in all four CD4+ subsets.

The method behind the library was the immunoSEQ multiplex PCR assay. The entire isolated RNA was reverse transcribed using the High Capacity cDNA Reverse Transcription Kit, and thus expressed TCRB transcripts were sequenced. In its TCRdb copy, this immuneACCESS table keeps in-frame sequences only and misses some clones. Where compared with another copy, unresolved V genes explain less than half of these, and the others have no known cause. The sample table holds about 650,000 clones, of which 12% were seen once. More than 0.095% of the sample is taken by the ten largest. Their specific antigens are unknown. Sequencing input: naive CD4+ T cells from blood. The cell subset or site tag for this specimen amounts to: true naive CD4+ T cells. The receptors originated from a man aged 30 to 39 with type 1 diabetes.

The chain is built from TRBV7-2 and TRBJ2-3; TRBD2 matches 11 bases. CDR3 length: 15 amino acids. Germline CDR1 and CDR2: SGHTA and FQGNSA. Trimming at V came to 7 bases and at J to 4 bases, leaving 7 bases not matched to a gene. The CDR3 nucleotides are TGTGCCAGCAAAGGAAGGGGACTAGCGGCAGATACGCAGTATTTT. Translating gives CASKGRGLAADTQYF.

This rearrangement joins TRBV7-2 to TRBJ2-3, with D tentatively TRBD1 or TRBD2 (6 bases each). V lost 3 bases, J lost 6 bases, and 16 bases lay in between. The CDR3 is made up of 15 amino acids. Germline lookup yields CDR1 SGHTA and CDR2 FQGNSA. CDR3 in amino acids: CASSFSAGRGDTQYF. For the CDR3, the DNA is TGTGCCAGCAGCTTCTCTGCGGGAAGGGGGGATACGCAGTATTTT.

This clone was recorded a few times. At one boundary the junction diverges from the germline segment, which might be a read error. The chain joins TRBV30 to TRBJ2-3; maybe TRBD1 (5 bases). Germline values: CDR1 GTSNPN, CDR2 SVGIG (reference sequence). The CDR3 contains 12 residues. Here the CDR3 reads CAWTGRTGTQYF. The CDR3 nucleotides are TGTGCCTGGACAGGACGCACAGGTACGCAGTATTTT.

The chain has TRBV2 and TRBJ2-1; 11 bases are a match to TRBD1. V was clipped by 7 bases and J by 8 bases; unmatched bases: 7. This CDR3 has 14 amino acids. Germline lookup yields CDR1 SNHLY and CDR2 FYNNEI. The CDR3 is CASMRTGGTDEQFF. The CDR3 DNA reads as TGTGCCAGCATGCGGACAGGGGGCACGGATGAGCAGTTCTTC.

This chain uses TRBV29-1 with TRBJ1-6, with D possibly matching TRBD1 (6 bases). Trimming shortened V by 5 bases and J by 9 bases, and 17 bases separated the two germline ends. CDR3 size: 14 residues. Germline-derived CDR1 and CDR2 are SQVTM and ANQGSEA. DNA of the CDR3: TGCAGCGTTCTAGATGGGGGCAGCGGTTCACCCCTCCACTTT. It specifies CSVLDGGSGSPLHF.

This clone was seen a few times. The chain's CDR3 is CASSLVGGSTDTQYF. The CDR3, as DNA: TGTGCCAGCAGCTTAGTGGGGGGTAGCACAGATACGCAGTATTTT. The V call is TRBV7-2, the J call TRBJ2-3, with D tentatively TRBD2 (6 bases). Germline CDR1 SGHTA, CDR2 FQGNSA. Trimming cost V 1 base and J 0 bases, with 8 bases left between them. This CDR3 spans 15 amino acids.

V and J are TRBV29-1 and TRBJ2-5, with D possibly being TRBD1 or TRBD2 (5 bases each). The CDR3 runs 13 residues. Germline-derived CDR1 and CDR2 are SQVTM and ANQGSEA. Between the trimmed V and J ends, which lost 5 bases and 5 bases, there was a span of 15 bases. The CDR3 spells CSVITGEGETQYF. CDR3 DNA: TGCAGCGTTATTACAGGCGAGGGGGAGACCCAGTACTTC.

In its sample, this clone was seen a few times. The chain employs TRBV2 and TRBJ2-7; unclear D gene. Trimming stripped 7 bases from V and 2 bases from J, with 21 bases between. There are 16 residues in the CDR3. The germline V gene has CDR1 SNHLY and CDR2 FYNNEI. CDR3 sequence reads: CASIRDGRSFPYEQYF. Written as DNA, the CDR3 is TGTGCCAGCATTCGAGACGGACGAAGTTTTCCCTACGAGCAGTACTTC.

This clone has just a few counts. The J gene is TRBJ1-2, the V gene TRBV7-2, with 7 bases lining up with TRBD1. The CDR3 has 11 residues. V dropped 5 bases and J dropped 7; count of bases not matched to a gene: 1. The germline CDR1 and CDR2 sequences are SGHTA and FQGNSA. CDR3 in amino acids: CASSQGGGYTF. The CDR3 DNA is TGTGCCAGCAGCCAGGGGGGTGGCTACACCTTC.

This chain links TRBV7-2 with TRBJ2-7, with 7 bases lining up with TRBD1. The CDR3 is 15 amino acids. Per the germline V gene, CDR1 is SGHTA and CDR2 is FQGNSA. V shed 4 bases and J 2 bases; nucleotides not matched to a gene: 8. In DNA, the CDR3 is TGTGCCAGCAGCTCCCTTGGGACAGCCACCTACGAGCAGTACTTC. It encodes CASSSLGTATYEQYF.

A note on this clone: Other DNA sequences in this sample translate to the same CDR3. The chain employs TRBV18 and TRBJ1-3, with TRBD1 identical over 11 bases. The V and J ends lost 6 bases and 0 bases, in that order; junction bases with no gene match: 4. The CDR3 has 16 amino acids. Germline V gives CDR1 KGHSH, CDR2 LQKENI. The CDR3 reads CASSTGTGGSGNTIYF. The CDR3 region has the DNA TGTGCCAGCTCGACCGGGACAGGGGGCTCTGGAAACACCATATATTTT. Drawing the rest from reference TRBV18 and TRBJ1-3, the complete variable domain is NAGVMQNPRHLVRRRGQEARLRCSPMKGHSHVYWYRQLPEEGLKFMVYLQKENIIDESGMPKERFSAEFPKEGPSILRIQQVVRGDSAAYFCASSTGTGGSGNTIYFGEGSWLTVV.

This chain uses TRBV2 with TRBJ2-1; D gene unclear. Germline assignment: CDR1 SNHLY and CDR2 FYNNEI. V was shortened by 4 bases and J by 9 bases, with 13 bases between the two germline ends. The CDR3 sequence is 13 residues long. The CDR3: CASSVNPESEQFF. The CDR3 coding sequence is TGTGCCAGCAGTGTGAACCCGGAAAGTGAGCAGTTCTTC.

This clone was detected a few times. This sequence joins TRBV10-3 and TRBJ2-7, with unresolved D. The CDR3 loop spans 14 amino acids. Looked up from germline, CDR1 is ENHRY and CDR2 is SYGVKD. V lost 0 bases and J lost 3, with 9 bases in between. The CDR3 DNA reads as TGTGCCATCAGTGAGTCGCCAGGTCGCTACGAGCAGTACTTC. Translated: CAISESPGRYEQYF.

This clone was picked up a small number of times. The chain couples TRBV10-3 to TRBJ1-6; D is unclear. The CDR3 covers 13 residues. Germline CDR1 reads ENHRY; CDR2 reads SYGVKD. The germline V and J ends were trimmed by 2 bases and 10 bases, with 9 bases remaining between them. CDR3 sequence: CAISESKESPLHF. Written as DNA, the CDR3 is TGTGCCATCAGTGAGAGCAAGGAGTCACCCCTCCACTTT.

This clone was recorded a few times. The rearrangement links TRBV5-1 to TRBJ2-1; the D gene is possibly TRBD1 (6 bases). The CDR3 extends over 16 amino acids. Trimming left V 0 bases short and J 5 bases short, with 15 bases between. CDR1 is SGHRS, CDR2 YFSETQ, per germline. The CDR3, as DNA: TGCGCCAGCAGCTTGGGATTGGGGCAGGGGAACAATGAGCAGTTCTTC. Translating it yields CASSLGLGQGNNEQFF.

The chain uses TRBV28 and TRBJ1-6; D not resolved. Trimming removed 0 bases at V and 6 bases at J, with 9 bases between. Germline CDR1 reads MDHEN; CDR2 reads SYDVKM. This CDR3 region has 15 residues. The CDR3: CASSLWGLGNSPLHF. CDR3 DNA: TGTGCCAGCAGTTTATGGGGTCTTGGTAATTCACCCCTCCACTTT. The full variable domain, completed using reference TRBV28 and TRBJ1-6, is DVKVTQSSRYLVKRTGEKVFLECVQDMDHENMFWYRQDPGLGLRLIYFSYDVKMKEKGDIPEGYSVSREKKERFSLILESASTNQTSMYLCASSLWGLGNSPLHFGNGTRLTVT.

This clone was seen a handful of times. This sequence joins TRBV7-9 and TRBJ1-4, with TRBD1 as a possible D gene (5 bases). The V gene lost 2 bases and the J gene lost 7 bases, with 14 bases spanning the gap. The germline V gene encodes CDR1 SEHNR and CDR2 FQNEAQ (reference sequence). This CDR3 is built from 15 residues. CDR3 DNA sequence: TGTGCCAGCAGCTTACTCTCCCAGGGCGGTGAAAAACTGTTTTTT. This translates into CASSLLSQGGEKLFF.

This clone has a handful of counts. The chain is built from TRBV5-6 and TRBJ1-2; possibly TRBD1 for D (5 bases). Germline V lookup: CDR1 SGHDT, CDR2 YYEEEE. Deletions cut 4 bases from V and 3 bases from J, with 13 bases between. This CDR3 spans 14 amino acids. In DNA form, the CDR3 reads TGTGCCAGCAGCCGGGACGGCAGAGACTATGGCTACACCTTC. It is translated as CASSRDGRDYGYTF.

The chain uses TRBV7-9 and TRBJ1-5, with 7 bases that match TRBD1. J was trimmed by 6 bases and V by 5 bases; bases with no gene match: 4. Germline-derived CDR1 and CDR2 are SEHNR and FQNEAQ (reference sequence). The CDR3 is 13 residues long. The CDR3 loop reads CASSVTGPQPQHF. In nucleotides, the CDR3 is TGTGCCAGCAGCGTGACAGGGCCTCAGCCCCAGCATTTT.

This chain joins TRBV4-3 and TRBJ1-2; D perhaps matches TRBD1 (5 bases). From germline, CDR1 is LGHNA and CDR2 YSLEER. Deletions cut 0 bases from V and 0 bases from J, with 17 bases between. This CDR3 spans 18 amino acids. The CDR3 bases are TGCGCCAGCAGCCAAGATCGGGGACGGATTGAGGCTAACTATGGCTACACCTTC. It specifies CASSQDRGRIEANYGYTF.

This clone was counted only a few times. The chain links TRBV6-1 to TRBJ1-1; D unresolved. The CDR3 has 12 amino acids. V was cut by 6 bases and J by 4 bases, with 9 bases left in between. Germline CDR1 and CDR2: MNHNS and SASEGT. CDR3 region: CASRSIGTEAFF. The CDR3 DNA follows: TGTGCCAGCAGGTCGATAGGCACTGAAGCTTTCTTT.

In its sample, this clone was seen a few times. V and J are TRBV2 and TRBJ1-4; D gene ambiguous. The CDR3 has 15 amino acids. Germline V lookup: CDR1 SNHLY, CDR2 FYNNEI. Trimming stripped 2 bases from V and 8 bases from J, with 15 bases between. This chain's CDR3 is CASSEISTGQEKLFF. The CDR3 DNA is TGTGCCAGCAGTGAAATCTCAACCGGGCAGGAAAAACTGTTTTTT.

This clone was counted between two and nine times. The rearrangement links TRBV4-3 to TRBJ2-2; D unresolved. Per germline, CDR1 LGHNA and CDR2 YSLEER. V gave up 1 base and J gave up 6 bases, with 6 bases separating them. CDR3 length equals 13 residues. CDR3 DNA sequence: TGCGCCAGCAGCCAAGTCGCTCCCGGGGAGCTGTTTTTT. This translates into CASSQVAPGELFF.

The chain couples TRBV11-1 to TRBJ2-7, with D perhaps assigned TRBD1 or TRBD2 (5 bases each). This CDR3 is 15 amino acids long. Trimming stripped 4 bases from V and 2 bases from J, with 15 bases between. CDR1 and CDR2 (germline): SGHAT, FQDESV (reference sequence). The CDR3 protein is CASSYATGAPYEQYF. The CDR3 DNA follows: TGTGCCAGCAGCTACGCTACCGGGGCCCCCTACGAGCAGTACTTC.

This clone occurred a few times. The chain links TRBV7-2 to TRBJ2-5; D is unresolved. The DNA end lines up better with TRBJ2-7; the J call may be wrong. Germline-derived CDR1 and CDR2 are SGHTA and FQGNSA. This CDR3 region has 12 residues. The CDR3 sequence: CASSPSAREQYF. CDR3 nucleotide sequence: TGTGCCAGCAGCCCCTCCGCCCGCGAGCAGTACTTC.